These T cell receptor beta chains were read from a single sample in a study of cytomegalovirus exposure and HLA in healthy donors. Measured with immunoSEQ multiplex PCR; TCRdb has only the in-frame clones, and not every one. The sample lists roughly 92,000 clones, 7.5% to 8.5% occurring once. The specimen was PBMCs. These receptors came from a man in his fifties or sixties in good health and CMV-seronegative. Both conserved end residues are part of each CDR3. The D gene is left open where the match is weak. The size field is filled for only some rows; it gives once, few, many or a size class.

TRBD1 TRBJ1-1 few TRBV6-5 CASRQGWNTEAFF TGTGCCAGCAGACAGGGGTGGAACACTGAAGCTTTCTTT
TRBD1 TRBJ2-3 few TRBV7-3 CASSLLGQITDTQYF TGTGCCAGCAGCTTATTGGGACAGATCACAGATACGCAGTATTTT
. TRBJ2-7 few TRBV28 CASSFPPRGIQTYEQYF TGTGCCAGCAGTTTCCCCCCAAGGGGGATCCAGACCTACGAGCAGTACTTC
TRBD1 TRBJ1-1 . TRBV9 CASRAGEQGTEAFF TGTGCCAGCAGGGCCGGAGAACAGGGGACTGAAGCTTTCTTT
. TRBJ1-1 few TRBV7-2 CASSWPKNTEAFF TGTGCCAGCAGCTGGCCGAAGAACACTGAAGCTTTCTTT
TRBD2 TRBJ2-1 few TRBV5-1 CASSPTGGSYNEQFF TGCGCCAGCAGCCCCACGGGGGGCTCCTACAATGAGCAGTTCTTC
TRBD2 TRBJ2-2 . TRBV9 CASSVVSGAVGELFF TGTGCCAGCAGCGTAGTGAGCGGGGCGGTCGGGGAGCTGTTTTTT
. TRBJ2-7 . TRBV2 CASSVGRNNYEQYF TGTGCCAGCAGTGTGGGGAGGAACAATTACGAGCAGTACTTC
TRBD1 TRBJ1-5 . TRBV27 CASSAGTGEQPQHF TGTGCCAGCAGTGCCGGGACAGGGGAACAGCCCCAGCATTTT
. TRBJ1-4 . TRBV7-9 CASSFGQGNEKLFF TGTGCCAGCAGCTTCGGCCAGGGTAATGAAAAACTGTTTTTT
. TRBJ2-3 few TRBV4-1 CASSQKGDGGLSDTQYF TGCGCCAGCAGCCAAAAGGGCGACGGGGGGCTGTCAGATACGCAGTATTTT
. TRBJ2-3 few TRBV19 CASSPGKSPSTDTQYF TGTGCCAGTAGTCCCGGGAAGTCGCCGAGCACAGATACGCAGTATTTT
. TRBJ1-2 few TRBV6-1 CASSQTGYGYTF TGTGCCAGCAGCCAGACGGGCTATGGCTACACCTTC
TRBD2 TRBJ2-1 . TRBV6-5 CASREGTSGLDEQFF TGTGCCAGCAGGGAGGGGACTAGCGGATTAGATGAGCAGTTCTTC
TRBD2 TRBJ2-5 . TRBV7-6 CASSLGASGSVEETQYF TGTGCCAGCAGCTTAGGGGCTAGCGGGAGTGTCGAAGAGACCCAGTACTTC
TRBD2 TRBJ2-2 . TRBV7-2 CASRPTSGRSGELFF TGTGCCAGCAGGCCCACTAGCGGGAGGAGCGGGGAGCTGTTTTTT
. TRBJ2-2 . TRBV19 CASSIELASGELFF TGTGCCAGTAGTATAGAACTAGCTAGCGGGGAGCTGTTTTTT
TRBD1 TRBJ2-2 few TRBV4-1 CASSQAPGQLTGELFF TGCGCCAGCAGCCAAGCCCCGGGACAGCTCACCGGGGAGCTGTTTTTT
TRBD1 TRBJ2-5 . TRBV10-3 CAISETGAETQYF TGTGCCATCAGCGAGACAGGGGCAGAGACCCAGTACTTC
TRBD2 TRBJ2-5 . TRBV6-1 CASSEPGGPETQYF TGTGCCAGCAGTGAGCCGGGGGGTCCAGAGACCCAGTACTTC
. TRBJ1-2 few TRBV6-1 CAINWGGRPNYGYTF TGTGCCATCAACTGGGGAGGACGGCCTAACTATGGCTACACCTTC
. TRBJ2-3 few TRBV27 CASSLNPRTPDTQYF TGTGCCAGCAGTTTAAACCCGAGAACCCCAGATACGCAGTATTTT
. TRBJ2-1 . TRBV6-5 CASRRTPSSEQFF TGTGCCAGCAGACGAACGCCTAGTAGTGAGCAGTTCTTC
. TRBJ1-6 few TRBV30 CAWSVTGGNSPLHF TGTGCCTGGAGTGTAACGGGGGGGAATTCACCCCTCCACTTT
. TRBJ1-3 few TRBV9 CASSPFRVGGNTIYF TGTGCCAGCAGCCCTTTTCGGGTGGGTGGAAACACCATATATTTT
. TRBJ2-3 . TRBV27 CASSFSGQSTDTQYF TGTGCCAGCAGTTTTTCAGGGCAAAGCACAGATACGCAGTATTTT
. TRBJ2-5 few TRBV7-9 CASSLQRYQETQYF TGTGCCAGCAGCTTACAGAGGTACCAAGAGACCCAGTACTTC
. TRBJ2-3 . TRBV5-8 CASTVSSGFDTQYF TGTGCCAGCACCGTGAGTTCGGGTTTCGATACGCAGTATTTT
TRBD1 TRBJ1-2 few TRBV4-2 CASSQGQVQGVGYTF TGTGCCAGCAGCCAGGGCCAGGTACAGGGGGTTGGCTACACCTTC
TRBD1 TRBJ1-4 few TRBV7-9 CASSLGFYRGSDGEKLFF TGTGCCAGCAGCTTAGGATTCTACAGGGGTTCAGACGGCGAAAAACTGTTTTTT
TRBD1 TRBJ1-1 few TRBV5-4 CASSPIGQGGTEAFF TGTGCCAGCAGCCCGATAGGACAGGGAGGGACTGAAGCTTTCTTT
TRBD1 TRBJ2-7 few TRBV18 CASSPTGARSYEQYF TGTGCCAGCTCACCAACAGGGGCTAGGTCCTACGAGCAGTACTTC
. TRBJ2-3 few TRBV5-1 CASSAFGAPRDTQYF TGCGCCAGCAGCGCCTTTGGGGCCCCGCGGGATACGCAGTATTTT
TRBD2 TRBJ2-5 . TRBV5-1 CASRELLAGGQETQYF TGCGCCAGCAGAGAACTACTAGCGGGAGGACAAGAGACCCAGTACTTC
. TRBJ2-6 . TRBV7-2 CASSLFRGSGANVLTF TGTGCCAGCAGCTTATTTCGGGGCTCTGGGGCCAACGTCCTGACTTTC
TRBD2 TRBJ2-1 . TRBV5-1 CASSLASGVYNEQFF TGCGCCAGCAGCTTGGCTAGCGGAGTATACAATGAGCAGTTCTTC
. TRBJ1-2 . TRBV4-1 CASSQEPEVYGYTF TGCGCCAGCAGCCAAGAGCCAGAAGTCTATGGCTACACCTTC
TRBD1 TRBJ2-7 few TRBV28 CASSETQGADEQYF TGTGCCAGCAGCGAAACGCAGGGGGCGGATGAGCAGTACTTC
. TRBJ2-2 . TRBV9 CASSRGHRSTGELFF TGTGCCAGCAGCCGGGGACACCGCTCGACCGGGGAGCTGTTTTTT
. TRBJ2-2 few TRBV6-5 CASSYQAGELFF TGTGCCAGCAGTTACCAGGCCGGGGAGCTGTTTTTT
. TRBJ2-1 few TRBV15 CATSRTLLGAKGNEQFF TGTGCCACCAGCAGAACCCTTTTGGGGGCCAAGGGGAATGAGCAGTTCTTC
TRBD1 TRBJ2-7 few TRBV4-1 CASSRAGTGGTYEQYF TGCGCCAGCAGCCGAGCCGGGACAGGGGGCACCTACGAGCAGTACTTC
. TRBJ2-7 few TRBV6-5 CASSYTWDTSYEQYF TGTGCCAGCAGTTACACCTGGGACACTTCTTACGAGCAGTACTTC
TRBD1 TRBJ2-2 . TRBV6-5 CATTQGASGTGELFF TGTGCCACCACACAGGGGGCGAGTGGCACCGGGGAGCTGTTTTTT
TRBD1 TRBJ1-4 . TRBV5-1 CASSSGGPNEKLFF TGCGCCAGCAGCTCAGGGGGACCTAATGAAAAACTGTTTTTT
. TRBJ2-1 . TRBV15 CATSRDIRDSSYNEQFF TGTGCCACCAGCAGAGATATCAGGGACTCCTCCTACAATGAGCAGTTCTTC
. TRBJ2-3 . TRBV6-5 CASSYDGGWPDTQYF TGTGCCAGCAGTTACGATGGGGGCTGGCCAGATACGCAGTATTTT
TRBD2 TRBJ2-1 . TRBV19 CASSTGLAGGEQFF TGTGCCAGTAGTACCGGACTAGCGGGGGGTGAGCAGTTCTTC
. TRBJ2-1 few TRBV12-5 CASGYSVGDEQFF TGTGCTAGTGGTTACTCTGTCGGGGATGAGCAGTTCTTC
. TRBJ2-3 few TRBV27 CASSFARANTDTQYF TGTGCCAGCAGTTTTGCCAGGGCCAACACAGATACGCAGTATTTT
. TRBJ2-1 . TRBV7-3 CASSLTGAGNNEQFF TGTGCCAGCAGCTTAACCGGCGCAGGGAACAATGAGCAGTTCTTC